Listed below are T cell receptor beta chains from one sample, sequenced in a study of liver allograft versus peripheral blood T cells. A single record per CDR3 protein comes from TCRdb applying MiXCR to the reads. This sample has about 5,200 distinct CDR3 sequences, with less than 20% found just once. Receptors originate from a human patient who had a liver transplant. A share of the T cells may be of graft donor origin. Each CDR3 is given with its conserved first and last residue. D genes are given only for firm matches. The listing skips clone size in some rows; elsewhere it reads once, few, many or a size class.

>TRBJ2-2|-|TRBV13|many|15
TGTGCCAGCAGCGTCCCGGGACAGAACACCGGGGAGCTGTTTTTT
CASSVPGQNTGELFF
>TRBJ1-1|-|TRBV19|many|13
TGTGCCAGTAGCCCTACCTTGAACACTGAAGCTTTCTTT
CASSPTLNTEAFF
>TRBJ2-7|TRBD1|TRBV5-5|few|15
TGTGCCAGCAGCTTCCCGGGGACAGGTAGGAGGGAGCAGTACTTC
CASSFPGTGRREQYF
>TRBJ2-6|TRBD1|TRBV9|few|17
TGTGCCAGCAGCGTAGACAGGACAGGGAGTGCGGCCAACGTCCTGACTTTC
CASSVDRTGSAANVLTF
>TRBJ1-2|TRBD1|TRBV9|few|14
TGTGCCAGCAGCCCAATCGGGACAGAATATGGCTACACCTTC
CASSPIGTEYGYTF
>TRBJ2-3|-|TRBV6-2/TRBV6-3|medium-sized|15
TGTGCCAGCAGTCAAACGCGGACCCGCACAGATACGCAGTATTTT
CASSQTRTRTDTQYF
>TRBJ2-5|TRBD2|TRBV13|-|14
TGTGCCAGCAGCGTAGCGGGTAGCCAAGAGACCCAGTACTTC
CASSVAGSQETQYF
>TRBJ1-5|-|TRBV3-1|few|15
TGTGCCAGCAGCCAAGATCCCACAGGTTATCAGCCCCAGCATTTT
CASSQDPTGYQPQHF
>TRBJ2-6|-|TRBV19|-|16
TGTGCCAGTAGTATAACTGGGGGGACTGGGGCCAACGTCCTGACTTTC
CASSITGGTGANVLTF
>TRBJ1-1|-|TRBV27|many|14
TGTGCCAGCAGTTTAAAGGGGGTGAACACTGAAGCTTTCTTT
CASSLKGVNTEAFF
>TRBJ2-3|TRBD1|TRBV6-9|many|15
TGTGCCAGCAGTGGGGGACAGGGTGGCACAGATACGCAGTATTTT
CASSGGQGGTDTQYF